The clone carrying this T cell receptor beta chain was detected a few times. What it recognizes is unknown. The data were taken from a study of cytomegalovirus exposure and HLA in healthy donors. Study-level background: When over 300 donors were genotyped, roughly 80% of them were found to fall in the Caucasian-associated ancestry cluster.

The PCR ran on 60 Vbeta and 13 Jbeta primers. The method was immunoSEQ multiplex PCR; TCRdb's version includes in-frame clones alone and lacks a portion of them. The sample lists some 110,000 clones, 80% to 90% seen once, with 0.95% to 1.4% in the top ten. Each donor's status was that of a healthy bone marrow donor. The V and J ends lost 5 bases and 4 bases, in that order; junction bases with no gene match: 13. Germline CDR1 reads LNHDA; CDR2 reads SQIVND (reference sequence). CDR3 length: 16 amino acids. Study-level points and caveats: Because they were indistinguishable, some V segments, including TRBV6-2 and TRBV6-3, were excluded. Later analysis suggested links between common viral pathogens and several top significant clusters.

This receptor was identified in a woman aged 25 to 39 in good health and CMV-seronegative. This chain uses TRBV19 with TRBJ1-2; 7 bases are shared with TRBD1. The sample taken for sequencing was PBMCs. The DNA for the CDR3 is TGTGCCAGTAGTGCCGGCGGGAGGGACAGAAGCTATGGCTACACCTTC. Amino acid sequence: CASSAGGRDRSYGYTF.